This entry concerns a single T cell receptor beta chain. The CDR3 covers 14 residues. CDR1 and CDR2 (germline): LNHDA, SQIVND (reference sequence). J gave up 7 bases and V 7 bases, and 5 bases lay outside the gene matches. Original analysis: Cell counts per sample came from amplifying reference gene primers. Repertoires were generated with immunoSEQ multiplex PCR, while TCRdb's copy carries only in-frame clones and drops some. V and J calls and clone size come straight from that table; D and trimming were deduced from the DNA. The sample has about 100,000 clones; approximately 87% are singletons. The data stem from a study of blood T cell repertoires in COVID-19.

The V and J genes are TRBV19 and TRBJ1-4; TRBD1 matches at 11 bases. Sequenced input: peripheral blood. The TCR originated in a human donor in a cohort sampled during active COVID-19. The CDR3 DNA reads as TGTGCCAGTATGGACAGGGGGCGGATTGAAAAACTGTTTTTT. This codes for CASMDRGRIEKLFF.